The rows below give T cell receptor beta chains drawn from one sample of a study of T cell repertoires in cytomegalovirus infection. TCRdb fed the reads into MiXCR, producing one record per CDR3 protein. The sample yields hundreds of thousands of distinct CDR3 sequences, 30% to 40% seen once. Antigens of these TCRs are unknown. The input for sequencing was cultured CD8+ T cells from PBMCs, taken from culture after CMV antigen stimulation. The receptors originated from a human donor in good health (CMV status not recorded). Some clones in this sample may be carry-over from other donors' samples. The CDR3 runs from the conserved cysteine through the conserved F or W. The D gene is left open where the match is weak. Expanded clones get a size class; other rows say once, few or many, or leave the size out.

CDR3: CASSLLGGRINEQFF
DNA: TGTGCCAGCAGTTTACTGGGGGGGCGTATCAATGAGCAGTTCTTC
size: NA
D: NA
J: TRBJ2-1
V: TRBV27

CDR3: CASSSSGGGGAGETQYF
DNA: TGTGCCAGCAGCTCCTCGGGGGGCGGGGGGGCCGGAGAGACCCAGTACTTC
size: many
D: TRBD2
J: TRBJ2-5
V: TRBV7-8

CDR3: CASRWGRGDQPQHF
DNA: TGTGCCAGCAGGTGGGGCCGAGGGGACCAGCCCCAGCATTTT
size: NA
D: NA
J: TRBJ1-5
V: TRBV14

CDR3: CASSESYAGTSGGSSTGELFF
DNA: TGTGCCAGCAGTGAATCCTACGCAGGGACTAGCGGGGGGTCTAGCACCGGGGAGCTGTTTTTT
size: NA
D: TRBD2
J: TRBJ2-2
V: TRBV6-1

CDR3: CAISGGGDRAVYEQYF
DNA: TGTGCCATCAGTGGAGGGGGAGACAGGGCGGTGTACGAGCAGTACTTC
size: few
D: TRBD1
J: TRBJ2-7
V: TRBV10-3

CDR3: CASSLEGSPVLETQYF
DNA: TGTGCCAGCAGTTTAGAAGGCTCCCCTGTCCTGGAGACCCAGTACTTC
size: few
D: NA
J: TRBJ2-5
V: TRBV28

CDR3: CASSFPSGTLKGNEQFF
DNA: TGTGCCAGCAGCTTTCCTAGCGGTACTTTGAAGGGCAATGAGCAGTTCTTC
size: many
D: TRBD2
J: TRBJ2-1
V: TRBV7-9

CDR3: CASRTGGPEAFF
DNA: TGTGCCAGTAGGACAGGTGGCCCTGAAGCTTTCTTT
size: NA
D: NA
J: TRBJ1-1
V: TRBV19

CDR3: CASSMGNSNQPQHF
DNA: TGTGCCAGTAGTATGGGTAATAGCAATCAGCCCCAGCATTTT
size: few
D: NA
J: TRBJ1-5
V: TRBV19

CDR3: CASSPSWGAADTQYF
DNA: TGTGCCAGCAGCCCCTCATGGGGGGCGGCAGATACGCAGTATTTT
size: many
D: NA
J: TRBJ2-3
V: TRBV7-3

CDR3: CASSPRRSGSTDTQYF
DNA: TGTGCCAGCAGCCCGAGGCGTAGCGGAAGCACAGATACGCAGTATTTT
size: NA
D: NA
J: TRBJ2-3
V: TRBV7-8

CDR3: CSARKGAEGDKLFF
DNA: TGCAGTGCTAGAAAGGGGGCGGAAGGGGACAAACTGTTTTTT
size: many
D: TRBD1
J: TRBJ1-4
V: TRBV20-1

CDR3: CASSLLQSTGELFF
DNA: TGTGCCAGCAGCCTGCTACAAAGCACCGGGGAGCTGTTTTTT
size: NA
D: NA
J: TRBJ2-2
V: TRBV7-6

CDR3: CASSFYGQGGTEAFF
DNA: TGTGCCAGCAGTTTCTATGGACAGGGTGGCACTGAAGCTTTCTTT
size: NA
D: TRBD1
J: TRBJ1-1
V: TRBV27

CDR3: CASSLSEASYEQYF
DNA: TGTGCCAGCAGCCTGAGCGAGGCGTCCTACGAGCAGTACTTC
size: few
D: NA
J: TRBJ2-7
V: TRBV7-6

CDR3: CASSLSGQGASTDTQYF
DNA: TGTGCCAGCAGCTTAAGCGGCCAGGGGGCTAGCACAGATACGCAGTATTTT
size: few
D: TRBD1
J: TRBJ2-3
V: TRBV7-9

CDR3: CASSMLLAANTGELFF
DNA: TGTGCCAGCAGTATGTTACTAGCGGCGAACACCGGGGAGCTGTTTTTT
size: few
D: TRBD2
J: TRBJ2-2
V: TRBV6-5

CDR3: CASSYSMGSYEQYF
DNA: TGTGCCAGCAGTTACTCGATGGGCTCCTACGAGCAGTACTTC
size: NA
D: NA
J: TRBJ2-7
V: TRBV6-5

CDR3: CASIRGPNSNQPQHF
DNA: TGTGCCAGCATTAGAGGGCCAAATAGCAATCAGCCCCAGCATTTT
size: few
D: NA
J: TRBJ1-5
V: TRBV12-3/TRBV12-4

CDR3: CASSLGGPTNEQFF
DNA: TGTGCCAGCAGCCTGGGGGGCCCCACCAATGAGCAGTTCTTC
size: many
D: NA
J: TRBJ2-1
V: TRBV5-8

CDR3: CSVEAVGPYPLYGYTF
DNA: TGCAGCGTTGAAGCTGTGGGACCGTACCCCCTCTATGGCTACACCTTC
size: few
D: NA
J: TRBJ1-2
V: TRBV29-1

CDR3: CASSFRPPMNTEAFF
DNA: TGTGCCAGCAGCTTCCGGCCACCCATGAACACTGAAGCTTTCTTT
size: NA
D: NA
J: TRBJ1-1
V: TRBV7-9

CDR3: CASSLAKTREAFF
DNA: TGTGCCAGCAGTTTAGCGAAGACTCGAGAAGCTTTCTTT
size: many
D: NA
J: TRBJ1-1
V: TRBV12-3/TRBV12-4

CDR3: CASNQGRFNQPQHF
DNA: TGTGCCAGCAACCAGGGGCGGTTCAATCAGCCCCAGCATTTT
size: NA
D: NA
J: TRBJ1-5
V: TRBV12-3/TRBV12-4

CDR3: CASKDRGKNTEAFF
DNA: TGTGCCAGCAAGGACAGGGGCAAGAACACTGAAGCTTTCTTT
size: NA
D: TRBD1
J: TRBJ1-1
V: TRBV2

CDR3: CASSGWRLNTGELFF
DNA: TGTGCCAGTAGCGGCTGGAGACTGAACACCGGGGAGCTGTTTTTT
size: NA
D: NA
J: TRBJ2-2
V: TRBV19

CDR3: CASSPPEALAGTRKFF
DNA: TGTGCCAGTAGTCCACCGGAGGCTCTAGCGGGGACCCGGAAGTTCTTC
size: NA
D: TRBD2
J: TRBJ2-1
V: TRBV19

CDR3: CASTSVNEQFF
DNA: TGTGCCAGCACCTCGGTCAATGAGCAGTTCTTC
size: NA
D: NA
J: TRBJ2-1
V: TRBV6-2/TRBV6-3

CDR3: CASWTGRKDYGYTF
DNA: TGTGCCAGCTGGACAGGTCGGAAGGACTATGGCTACACCTTC
size: NA
D: TRBD1
J: TRBJ1-2
V: TRBV2

CDR3: CASSLEVPNTGELFF
DNA: TGTGCCAGCAGTTTAGAGGTTCCCAACACCGGGGAGCTGTTTTTT
size: few
D: NA
J: TRBJ2-2
V: TRBV12-3/TRBV12-4

CDR3: CASSSRLAGGRGEQFF
DNA: TGTGCCAGCAGCTCCCGACTAGCGGGGGGGCGGGGTGAGCAGTTCTTC
size: many
D: TRBD2
J: TRBJ2-1
V: TRBV7-9

CDR3: CASSFPRAPDGYTF
DNA: TGTGCCAGCAGCTTCCCCAGGGCTCCCGATGGCTACACCTTC
size: NA
D: NA
J: TRBJ1-2
V: TRBV7-6

CDR3: CASSNEILYEQYF
DNA: TGTGCCAGCAGCAATGAGATACTCTACGAGCAGTACTTC
size: NA
D: NA
J: TRBJ2-7
V: TRBV7-4

CDR3: CSARDRRGGVDEQFF
DNA: TGCAGTGCTAGAGATCGCCGGGGGGGCGTCGATGAGCAGTTCTTC
size: NA
D: TRBD2
J: TRBJ2-1
V: TRBV20-1

CDR3: CASSLEDSYEQYF
DNA: TGTGCCAGCAGCTTGGAGGACTCCTACGAGCAGTACTTC
size: NA
D: NA
J: TRBJ2-7
V: TRBV7-4

CDR3: CASSSSRGRNTEAFF
DNA: TGTGCCAGCAGCTCATCCCGGGGTAGGAACACTGAAGCTTTCTTT
size: once
D: NA
J: TRBJ1-1
V: TRBV3-1

CDR3: CASSPDNGELFF
DNA: TGTGCCAGCAGTCCTGACAACGGGGAGCTGTTTTTT
size: NA
D: NA
J: TRBJ2-2
V: TRBV28

CDR3: CSARWPAEAFF
DNA: TGCAGTGCTAGATGGCCGGCTGAAGCTTTCTTT
size: NA
D: NA
J: TRBJ1-1
V: TRBV20-1

CDR3: CATSNPQGVQETQYF
DNA: TGTGCCACCAGCAACCCTCAGGGAGTCCAAGAGACCCAGTACTTC
size: NA
D: NA
J: TRBJ2-5
V: TRBV15

CDR3: CASSAQGQGTEAFF
DNA: TGTGCCAGCAGTGCCCAGGGGCAGGGCACTGAAGCTTTCTTT
size: NA
D: NA
J: TRBJ1-1
V: TRBV6-5

CDR3: CASSLQMAQYF
DNA: TGTGCCAGCAGCTTGCAAATGGCCCAGTACTTC
size: NA
D: NA
J: TRBJ2-5
V: TRBV5-8

CDR3: CASRPEIRRTEAFF
DNA: TGTGCCAGCAGGCCGGAAATTCGGCGGACTGAAGCTTTCTTT
size: few
D: NA
J: TRBJ1-1
V: TRBV2

CDR3: CASLERTDTQYF
DNA: TGTGCCAGCCTAGAACGCACAGATACGCAGTATTTT
size: NA
D: NA
J: TRBJ2-3
V: TRBV11-2

CDR3: CASSSSGGAETQYF
DNA: TGTGCCAGCAGTTCTAGCGGGGGGGCAGAGACCCAGTACTTC
size: few
D: TRBD2
J: TRBJ2-5
V: TRBV6-1

CDR3: CASSQPGTPNTEAFF
DNA: TGTGCCAGCAGCCAGCCCGGGACACCTAACACTGAAGCTTTCTTT
size: NA
D: NA
J: TRBJ1-1
V: TRBV3-1

CDR3: CSARGGATKNIQYF
DNA: TGCAGTGCTAGAGGCGGGGCGACCAAAAACATTCAGTACTTC
size: NA
D: NA
J: TRBJ2-4
V: TRBV20-1

CDR3: CAGRDRGINSPLHF
DNA: TGTGCCGGGCGGGACAGGGGAATAAATTCACCCCTCCACTTT
size: NA
D: TRBD1
J: TRBJ1-6
V: TRBV5-4

CDR3: CASRGGRGIYEQYF
DNA: TGTGCCAGCAGAGGGGGACGAGGGATCTACGAGCAGTACTTC
size: NA
D: NA
J: TRBJ2-7
V: TRBV7-9

CDR3: CASSLVGGDLTDTQYF
DNA: TGTGCCAGCAGCTTAGTGGGCGGGGACCTCACAGATACGCAGTATTTT
size: few
D: NA
J: TRBJ2-3
V: TRBV7-6

CDR3: CSASQGQRSTDTQYF
DNA: TGCAGTGCTAGTCAGGGGCAGCGATCCACAGATACGCAGTATTTT
size: NA
D: NA
J: TRBJ2-3
V: TRBV20-1

CDR3: CSAPKRGENQETQYF
DNA: TGCAGTGCCCCTAAGCGGGGGGAAAACCAAGAGACCCAGTACTTC
size: NA
D: TRBD2
J: TRBJ2-5
V: TRBV20-1

CDR3: CASSLNRQGRQPQHF
DNA: TGTGCCAGCAGCTTGAACAGGCAGGGGCGGCAGCCCCAGCATTTT
size: NA
D: NA
J: TRBJ1-5
V: TRBV5-5

CDR3: CASSYRDPEGYEQYF
DNA: TGCGCCAGCAGCTACAGGGACCCTGAGGGCTACGAGCAGTACTTC
size: once
D: NA
J: TRBJ2-7
V: TRBV5-1

CDR3: CASSLSTGEDRGPYEQYF
DNA: TGTGCCAGCAGTTTATCAACGGGGGAGGACAGGGGGCCGTACGAGCAGTACTTC
size: many
D: TRBD1
J: TRBJ2-7
V: TRBV12-3/TRBV12-4

CDR3: CASSPPEGMNTEAFF
DNA: TGTGCCAGCAGCCCCCCAGAGGGCATGAACACTGAAGCTTTCTTT
size: NA
D: NA
J: TRBJ1-1
V: TRBV7-9

CDR3: CASSITSAEAFF
DNA: TGTGCCAGCAGCATTACCTCGGCTGAAGCTTTCTTT
size: NA
D: NA
J: TRBJ1-1
V: TRBV12-3/TRBV12-4

CDR3: CASSIEAEWDQPQHF
DNA: TGTGCCAGTAGTATCGAGGCAGAATGGGACCAGCCCCAGCATTTT
size: NA
D: NA
J: TRBJ1-5
V: TRBV19

CDR3: CASSIPRGEKTEAFF
DNA: TGTGCCAGTAGTATACCCCGGGGGGAGAAAACTGAAGCTTTCTTT
size: NA
D: NA
J: TRBJ1-1
V: TRBV19

CDR3: CASSRRQGALRDGYTF
DNA: TGTGCCAGCAGCCGCAGACAGGGTGCCTTAAGAGATGGCTACACCTTC
size: NA
D: TRBD1
J: TRBJ1-2
V: TRBV27

CDR3: CASSPTGPGDTEAFF
DNA: TGTGCCAGCAGCCCCACGGGCCCGGGCGACACTGAAGCTTTCTTT
size: few
D: NA
J: TRBJ1-1
V: TRBV7-9